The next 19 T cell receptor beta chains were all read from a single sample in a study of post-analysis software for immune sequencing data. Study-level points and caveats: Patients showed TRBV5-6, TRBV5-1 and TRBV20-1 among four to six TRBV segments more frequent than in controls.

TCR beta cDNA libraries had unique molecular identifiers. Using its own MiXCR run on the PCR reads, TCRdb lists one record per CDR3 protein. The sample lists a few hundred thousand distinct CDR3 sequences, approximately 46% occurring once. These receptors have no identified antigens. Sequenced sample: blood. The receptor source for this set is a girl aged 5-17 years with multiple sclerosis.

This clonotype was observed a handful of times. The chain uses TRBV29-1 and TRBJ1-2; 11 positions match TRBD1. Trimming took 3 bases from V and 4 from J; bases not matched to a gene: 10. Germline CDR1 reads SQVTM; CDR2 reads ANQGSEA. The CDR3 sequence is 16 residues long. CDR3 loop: CSVDLPGQGASYGYTF. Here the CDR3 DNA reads TGCAGCGTTGACCTCCCTGGACAGGGGGCGTCCTATGGCTACACCTTC.

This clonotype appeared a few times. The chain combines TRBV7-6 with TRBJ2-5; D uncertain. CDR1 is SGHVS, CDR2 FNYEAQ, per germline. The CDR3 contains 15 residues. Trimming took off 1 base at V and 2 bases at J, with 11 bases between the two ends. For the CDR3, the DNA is TGTGCCAGCAGCTTAGATCCGTCTGTACAAGAGACCCAGTACTTC. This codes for CASSLDPSVQETQYF. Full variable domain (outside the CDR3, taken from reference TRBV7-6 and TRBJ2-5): GAGVSQSPRYKVTKRGQDVALRCDPISGHVSLYWYRQALGQGPEFLTYFNYEAQQDKSGLPNDRFSAERPEGSISTLTIQRTEQRDSAMYRCASSLDPSVQETQYFGPGTRLLVL.

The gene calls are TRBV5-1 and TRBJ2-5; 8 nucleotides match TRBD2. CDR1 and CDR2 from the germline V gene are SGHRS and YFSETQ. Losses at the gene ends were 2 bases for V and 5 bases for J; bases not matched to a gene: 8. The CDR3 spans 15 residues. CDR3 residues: CASSFDGGELETQYF. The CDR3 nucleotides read TGCGCCAGCAGCTTTGACGGGGGGGAGTTGGAGACCCAGTACTTC.

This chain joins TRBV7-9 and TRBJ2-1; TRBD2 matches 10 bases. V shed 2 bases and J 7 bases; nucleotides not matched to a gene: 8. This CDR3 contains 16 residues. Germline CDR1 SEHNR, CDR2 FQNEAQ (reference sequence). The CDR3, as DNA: TGTGCCAGCAGCTTATCCCTAGCGGGAGTAGCGAATGAGCAGTTCTTC. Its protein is CASSLSLAGVANEQFF.

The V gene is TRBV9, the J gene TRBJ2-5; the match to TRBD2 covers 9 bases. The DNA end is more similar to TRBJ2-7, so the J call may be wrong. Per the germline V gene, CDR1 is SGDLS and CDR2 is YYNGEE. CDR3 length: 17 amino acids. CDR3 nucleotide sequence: TGTGCCAGCAGCGCCAGTTTGGCGGGAGGGAACCCCTACGAGCAGTACTTC. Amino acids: CASSASLAGGNPYEQYF.

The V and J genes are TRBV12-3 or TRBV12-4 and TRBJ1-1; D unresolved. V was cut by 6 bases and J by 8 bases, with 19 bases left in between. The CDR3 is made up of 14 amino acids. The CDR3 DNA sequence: TGTGCCAGCAGCCTTGTAGACGGCACCTCAGAAGCTTTCTTT. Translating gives CASSLVDGTSEAFF.

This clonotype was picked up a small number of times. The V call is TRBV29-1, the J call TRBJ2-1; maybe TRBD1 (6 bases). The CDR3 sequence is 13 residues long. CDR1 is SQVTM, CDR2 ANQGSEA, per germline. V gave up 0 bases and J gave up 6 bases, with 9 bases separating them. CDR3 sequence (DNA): TGCAGCGTTGAAGAGGGGGCAGGCAATGAGCAGTTCTTC. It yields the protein CSVEEGAGNEQFF.

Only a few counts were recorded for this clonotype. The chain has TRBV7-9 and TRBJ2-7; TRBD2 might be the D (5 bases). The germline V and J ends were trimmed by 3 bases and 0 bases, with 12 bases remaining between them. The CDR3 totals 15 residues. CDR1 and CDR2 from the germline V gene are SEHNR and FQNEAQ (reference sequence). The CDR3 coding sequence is TGTGCCAGCAGCTTTTTAGCGATAAGCTCCTACGAGCAGTACTTC. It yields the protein CASSFLAISSYEQYF.

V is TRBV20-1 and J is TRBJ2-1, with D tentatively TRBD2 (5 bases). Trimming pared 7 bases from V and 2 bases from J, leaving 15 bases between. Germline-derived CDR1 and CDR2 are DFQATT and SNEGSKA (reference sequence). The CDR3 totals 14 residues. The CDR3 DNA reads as TGCAGTGTTGAGAGCGGTCTAACCTACAATGAGCAGTTCTTC. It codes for CSVESGLTYNEQFF.

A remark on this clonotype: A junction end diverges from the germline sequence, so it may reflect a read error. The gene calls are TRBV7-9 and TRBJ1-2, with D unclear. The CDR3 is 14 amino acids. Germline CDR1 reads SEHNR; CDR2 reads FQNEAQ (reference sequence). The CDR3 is CACSSALAGYGYTF. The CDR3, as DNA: TGTGCCTGCAGCTCTGCACTGGCGGGCTATGGCTACACCTTC.

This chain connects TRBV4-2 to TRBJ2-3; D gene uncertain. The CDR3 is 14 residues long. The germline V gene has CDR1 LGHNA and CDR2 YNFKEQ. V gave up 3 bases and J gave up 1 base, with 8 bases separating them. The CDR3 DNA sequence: TGTGCCAGCAGCCAGCCTTGGGGCACAGATACGCAGTATTTT. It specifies CASSQPWGTDTQYF.

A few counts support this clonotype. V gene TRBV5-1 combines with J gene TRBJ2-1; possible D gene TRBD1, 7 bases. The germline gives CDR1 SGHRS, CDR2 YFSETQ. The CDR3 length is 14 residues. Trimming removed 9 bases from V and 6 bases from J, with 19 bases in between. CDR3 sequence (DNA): TGCGCCACCAGTACCGGAGGGACAGTCAATGAGCAGTTCTTC. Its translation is CATSTGGTVNEQFF.

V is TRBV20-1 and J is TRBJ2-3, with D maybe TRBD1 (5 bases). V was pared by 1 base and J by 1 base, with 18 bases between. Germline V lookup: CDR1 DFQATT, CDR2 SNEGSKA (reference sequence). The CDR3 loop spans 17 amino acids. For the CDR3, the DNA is TGCAGTGCTAGAGCAGGGTATGGGGCAGGAGGCACAGATACGCAGTATTTT. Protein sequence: CSARAGYGAGGTDTQYF.

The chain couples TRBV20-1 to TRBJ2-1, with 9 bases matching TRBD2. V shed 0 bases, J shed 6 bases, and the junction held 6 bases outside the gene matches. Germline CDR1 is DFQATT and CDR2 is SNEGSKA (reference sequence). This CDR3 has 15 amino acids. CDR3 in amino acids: CSARDSAGGGNEQFF. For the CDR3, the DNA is TGCAGTGCTAGAGATTCGGCGGGAGGGGGCAATGAGCAGTTCTTC.

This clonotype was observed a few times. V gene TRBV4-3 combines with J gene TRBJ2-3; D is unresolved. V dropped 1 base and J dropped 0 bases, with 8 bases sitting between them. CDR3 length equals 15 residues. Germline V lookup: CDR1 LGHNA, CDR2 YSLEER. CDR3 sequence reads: CASSQAVTSTDTQYF. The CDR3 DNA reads TGCGCCAGCAGCCAAGCGGTTACTAGCACAGATACGCAGTATTTT.

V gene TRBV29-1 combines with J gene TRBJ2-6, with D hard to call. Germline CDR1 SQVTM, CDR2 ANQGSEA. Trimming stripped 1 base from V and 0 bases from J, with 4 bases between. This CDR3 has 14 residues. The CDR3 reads CSVEVASGANVLTF. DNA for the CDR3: TGCAGCGTTGAAGTGGCCTCTGGGGCCAACGTCCTGACTTTC. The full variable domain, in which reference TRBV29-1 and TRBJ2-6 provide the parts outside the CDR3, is SAVISQKPSRDICQRGTSLTIQCQVDSQVTMMFWYRQQPGQSLTLIATANQGSEATYESGFVIDKFPISRPNLTFSTLTVSNMSPEDSSIYLCSVEVASGANVLTFGAGSRLTVL.

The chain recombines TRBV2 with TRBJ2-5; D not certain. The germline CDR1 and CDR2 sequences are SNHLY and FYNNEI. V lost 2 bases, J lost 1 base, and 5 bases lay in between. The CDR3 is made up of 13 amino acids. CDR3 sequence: CASSEPSQETQYF. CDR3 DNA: TGTGCCAGCAGTGAACCCAGCCAAGAGACCCAGTACTTC.

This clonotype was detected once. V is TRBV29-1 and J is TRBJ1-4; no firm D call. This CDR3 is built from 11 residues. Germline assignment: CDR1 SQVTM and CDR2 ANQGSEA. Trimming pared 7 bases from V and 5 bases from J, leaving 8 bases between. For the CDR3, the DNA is TGCAGCGGGCAAGAGAATGAAAAACTGTTTTTT. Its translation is CSGQENEKLFF.

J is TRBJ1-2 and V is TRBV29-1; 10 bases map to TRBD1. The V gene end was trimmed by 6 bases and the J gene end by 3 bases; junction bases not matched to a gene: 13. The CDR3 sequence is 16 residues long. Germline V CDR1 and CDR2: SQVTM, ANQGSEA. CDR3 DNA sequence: TGCAGCGTAATGAGGCTCTTGACAGGGGGCGACTATGGCTACACCTTC. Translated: CSVMRLLTGGDYGYTF.